These 13 T cell receptor beta chains came from one sample sequenced in a study of lymphopenia after photon versus proton radiotherapy (dated 2019 in TCRdb). Receptor amplification or capture employed the immunoSEQ multiplex PCR assay. The table was pulled from immuneACCESS by TCRdb, which kept in-frame rearrangements only. Such tables lose some clones; where checked, under half of the loss comes from unresolved V genes, and the rest has no known cause. In all, the sample holds about 45,000 clones, and approximately 85% of those were seen once. About 2% of the sample goes to the ten largest clones. Sequenced material: peripheral blood, taken from a patient treated with photon-based radiotherapy. The origin of the receptors is a middle-aged man with gastric cancer.

CDR3 sequence reads: CASSYTAGGRGEQYF. The CDR3 bases are TGTGCCAGCAGCTACACGGCAGGGGGCCGGGGGGAGCAGTACTTC. The V gene is TRBV11-2, the J gene TRBJ2-7; 8 bases line up with TRBD1. The CDR3 length is 15 residues. Germline-derived CDR1 and CDR2 are SGHAT and FQNNGV. The trim removed 4 bases at V and 7 bases at J, leaving 12 bases unmatched.

This clone was observed a few times. The chain employs TRBV30 and TRBJ1-1, with 10 positions matching TRBD1. CDR1 is GTSNPN, CDR2 SVGIG, per germline (reference sequence). CDR3 size: 11 residues. Trimming took 3 bases from V and 8 from J; bases not matched to a gene: 0. CDR3: CAWRDRGEAFF. The CDR3 DNA reads as TGTGCCTGGAGGGACAGGGGGGAAGCTTTCTTT.

The V call is TRBV6-1, the J call TRBJ2-7; 12 nucleotides align to TRBD2. The CDR3 covers 15 residues. J gave up 5 bases and V 4 bases, and 6 bases lay outside the gene matches. Germline V CDR1 and CDR2: MNHNS, SASEGT. CDR3 sequence (DNA): TGTGCCAGCAGTGTAACTAGCGGGGGGATCCACGAGCAGTACTTC. It yields the protein CASSVTSGGIHEQYF.

CDR3 in DNA: TGTGCCAGCAGTTACCCCGGCTCTGGGGCCAACGTCCTGACTTTC. It yields the protein CASSYPGSGANVLTF. V gene TRBV6-6 combines with J gene TRBJ2-6; no clear D gene. The CDR3 covers 15 residues. V was cut by 2 bases and J by 0 bases, with 5 bases left in between. Germline loops: CDR1 MNHNY, CDR2 SVGAGI (reference sequence).

The CDR3 DNA is TGTGCCAGCAGCCCGGCCGGGGCCCGCCGAGAGCAGTACTTC. Its protein product is CASSPAGARREQYF. The chain joins TRBV11-2 to TRBJ2-7; the D gene could be TRBD1 or TRBD2 (5 bases each). CDR1 and CDR2 (germline): SGHAT, FQNNGV. The V end lost 5 bases, the J end lost 7 bases, and 18 bases lay between the germline ends. The CDR3 runs to 14 residues. Looking up the rest from reference TRBV11-2 and TRBJ2-7 gives the full variable domain: EAGVAQSPRYKIIEKRQSVAFWCNPISGHATLYWYQQILGQGPKLLIQFQNNGVVDDSQLPKDRFSAERLKGVDSTLKIQPAKLEDSAVYLCASSPAGARREQYFGPGTRLTVT.

The rearrangement joins TRBV9 to TRBJ2-7; 8 bases fit TRBD1. The CDR3 covers 13 residues. Germline V gene lookup returns CDR1 SGDLS and CDR2 YYNGEE. The trim removed 4 bases at V and 4 bases at J, leaving 4 bases unmatched. This CDR3 is CASSRQGWYEQYF. CDR3 in DNA: TGTGCCAGCAGCCGACAGGGGTGGTACGAGCAGTACTTC.

V is TRBV5-8 and J is TRBJ2-7; the D is unclear. This CDR3 has 14 amino acids. V lost 6 bases, J lost 2 bases, and 15 bases lay in between. Per germline, CDR1 SGHTS and CDR2 YDEGEE. The CDR3 reads CASIRSGSPYEQYF. CDR3 sequence (DNA): TGTGCCAGCATCCGGTCTGGAAGCCCCTACGAGCAGTACTTC.

The V and J genes are TRBV15 and TRBJ1-2; D perhaps matches TRBD1 (6 bases). CDR1 LNHNV and CDR2 YYDKDF come from the germline V gene (reference sequence). The CDR3 has 16 residues. V was trimmed by 5 bases and J by 4 bases, leaving 20 bases between them. Here the CDR3 DNA reads TGTGCCACCAGCGGCTGGGAGGGCGGGGGCGGCTATGGCTACACCTTC. It specifies CATSGWEGGGGYGYTF.

This clone was found once. The rearrangement joins TRBV29-1 to TRBJ2-7; D unclear. Trimming cost V 5 bases and J 1 base, with 15 bases left between them. Looked up from germline, CDR1 is SQVTM and CDR2 is ANQGSEA. CDR3 length: 14 residues. In nucleotides, the CDR3 is TGCAGCGTTTCGGACGGACCGTCTTCCTACGAGCAGTACTTC. This encodes CSVSDGPSSYEQYF.

This chain links TRBV6-5 with TRBJ2-5; TRBD1 aligns across 8 bases. Unmatched junction bases numbered 6, after V lost 4 bases and J lost 5 bases. CDR3 length: 14 amino acids. Germline V lookup: CDR1 MNHEY, CDR2 SVGAGI. The CDR3 sequence is CASSFTGGVETQYF. The CDR3 DNA follows: TGTGCCAGCAGTTTCACAGGGGGTGTGGAGACCCAGTACTTC.

This chain links TRBV6-1 with TRBJ2-2; D is perhaps TRBD1 (6 bases). This CDR3 region has 15 residues. Trimming took 4 bases from V and 0 from J, leaving 9 bases between them. Germline V lookup: CDR1 MNHNS, CDR2 SASEGT. The CDR3 sequence is CASSVWTANTGELFF. CDR3 in DNA: TGTGCCAGCAGTGTGTGGACAGCGAACACCGGGGAGCTGTTTTTT.

This sequence joins TRBV27 and TRBJ2-4, with D perhaps matching TRBD1 (5 bases). CDR1 and CDR2 from the germline V gene are MNHEY and SMNVEV (reference sequence). V was pared by 4 bases and J by 0 bases, with 10 bases between. The CDR3 covers 15 residues. Here the CDR3 reads CASSWGRLAKNIQYF. CDR3 sequence (DNA): TGTGCCAGCAGTTGGGGCAGATTAGCCAAAAACATTCAGTACTTC.

This chain uses TRBV2 with TRBJ1-2; D not certain. Germline V lookup: CDR1 SNHLY, CDR2 FYNNEI. The CDR3 consists of 14 residues. V lost 7 bases to trimming and J lost 4 bases, with 16 bases between them. The CDR3 loop reads CASTLEADFYGYTF. CDR3 in DNA: TGTGCCAGCACCCTGGAGGCGGATTTCTATGGCTACACCTTC.